These 2 T cell receptor beta chains share one sample of origin, sequenced in a study of cytomegalovirus exposure and HLA in healthy donors. The PCR had 60 Vbeta and 13 Jbeta primers. Clones were read by immunoSEQ multiplex PCR, and TCRdb kept only the in-frame ones, dropping some. This repertoire shows 150,000 to 200,000 clones, approximately 73% found once; its top ten account for over 2%. The material sequenced was PBMCs. The origin of the receptors is a woman under 40 in good health and CMV-seropositive.

The CDR3 here is CSVERGLSTDTQYF. In DNA form, the CDR3 reads TGCAGCGTTGAGCGGGGACTTAGCACAGATACGCAGTATTTT. The chain uses TRBV29-1 and TRBJ2-3; possibly TRBD2 for D (6 bases). The CDR3 loop spans 14 amino acids. CDR1 is SQVTM and CDR2 is ANQGSEA in the germline V gene. With 3 bases removed from V and 0 bases from J, the gap between germline ends came to 10 bases.

The chain uses TRBV13 and TRBJ2-1, with a tentative D call TRBD2 (6 bases). Germline CDR1 PRHDT, CDR2 FYEKMQ (reference sequence). V was shortened by 10 bases and J by 7 bases, with 14 bases between the two germline ends. This CDR3 is built from 12 residues. CDR3 bases: TGTGCCATCGCGGGGCCCGCTAATGAGCAGTTCTTC. Encoded protein: CAIAGPANEQFF.